Sequencing of this TCR beta chain was carried out in a study of cytomegalovirus exposure and HLA in healthy donors. Here immunoSEQ multiplex PCR was the method, and the copy in TCRdb shows in-frame clones only, minus some. Of about 70,000 clones in the sample, roughly 94% were seen once. Study-wide results and caveats: It was reported that the classifier diagnosed cytomegalovirus status with high specificity and sensitivity in both the original and validation cohorts. Researchers reported that a few CMV-associated chains were confirmed in vitro as CMV antigen-specific. It was approximately 160 TCR beta chains that were listed as cytomegalovirus-associated. Rarity characterized most TCR sequences, yet some public TCRs appeared in many donors.

Remarks on this clone: Its antigen is undetermined.

The length of the CDR3 is 13 residues. Germline V gene lookup returns CDR1 SQVTM and CDR2 ANQGSEA. V gave up 6 bases and J gave up 5 bases, with 16 bases separating them. The chain combines TRBV29-1 with TRBJ1-2, with a tentative D call TRBD1 (5 bases). The origin of this receptor is a young woman in good health and CMV-seropositive. Input material: PBMCs. This chain's CDR3 is CSVPFTGQYGYTF. The CDR3 DNA reads as TGCAGCGTCCCCTTCACAGGCCAATATGGCTACACCTTC. Together with reference TRBV29-1 and TRBJ1-2, the CDR3 gives the full variable domain: SAVISQKPSRDICQRGTSLTIQCQVDSQVTMMFWYRQQPGQSLTLIATANQGSEATYESGFVIDKFPISRPNLTFSTLTVSNMSPEDSSIYLCSVPFTGQYGYTFGSGTRLTVV.